This T cell receptor beta chain was sequenced during a study of radiation and T cells in renal cell carcinoma. Stated time point: blood 4 weeks post-SBRT, at nephrectomy. Treatment reported: 15 Gy SBRT to primary tumor, nephrectomy 4 weeks later. Nephrectomy followed 15 Gy stereotactic body radiation by 4 weeks. This clone was detected a few times. What it binds is not known. Study conclusions and caveats: In blood, top tumor clones expanded by 2 weeks, shrinking by 4.

The ends were cut back, 2 bases at V and 4 bases at J, with 8 bases in the middle. CDR3 size: 13 residues. The germline V gene encodes CDR1 MNHNY and CDR2 SVGAGI (reference sequence). Here immunoSEQ multiplex PCR was the method, and the copy in TCRdb shows in-frame clones only, minus some. The sample carries about 43,000 clones, about 82% recorded once. This receptor was taken from a woman in her 70s with renal cell carcinoma. The chain uses TRBV6-6 and TRBJ2-5; D remains ambiguous. The source was blood, collected from a patient whose treatment included radiotherapy and nephrectomy. CDR3 in DNA: TGTGCCAGCAGTTACAAGGCCGGAGAGACCCAGTACTTC. Its translation is CASSYKAGETQYF.